The T cell receptor beta chain described here comes from a study of prognosis after radiotherapy for stage I lung cancer. Across the study: SBRT was given in 3 to 5 fractions at a biologically effective dose of at least 100 Gy as radiotherapy. While fewer than 18 patients showed no significant progression after radiotherapy, four developed distant metastases at a median of about seven months. Study observations and caveats: The median unique TCR clone count dropped from roughly 9,300 to 7,200 after stereotactic body radiation therapy.

This clonotype was seen ten or more times. Its antigen is undetermined. All patients showed node-negative disease on CT and PET/CT and lacked prior chemotherapy, radiotherapy or other malignancies. Per the germline V gene, CDR1 is LGHNA and CDR2 is YNFKEQ. The CDR3 is made up of 13 amino acids. V was clipped by 3 bases and J by 4 bases, with 7 bases between them. Using two-round multiplex PCR, the authors amplified TCR beta CDR3 from genomic DNA. Primers specific to each TRBV and TRBJ gene were used in first-round PCR. TCRdb passed the multiplex PCR reads through MiXCR, listing each CDR3 protein once. The sample has just under 20,000 distinct CDR3 sequences, about a quarter seen once.

This clonotype originated in a donor over 45 with non-small cell lung cancer. Sequencing used PBMCs, obtained before or after stereotactic body radiation therapy (not recorded which). The chain links TRBV4-2 to TRBJ1-5; tentative D call: TRBD1 (5 bases). DNA of the CDR3: TGTGCCAGCAGCCATGGGGGGAATCAGCCCCAGCATTTT. It is translated as CASSHGGNQPQHF.